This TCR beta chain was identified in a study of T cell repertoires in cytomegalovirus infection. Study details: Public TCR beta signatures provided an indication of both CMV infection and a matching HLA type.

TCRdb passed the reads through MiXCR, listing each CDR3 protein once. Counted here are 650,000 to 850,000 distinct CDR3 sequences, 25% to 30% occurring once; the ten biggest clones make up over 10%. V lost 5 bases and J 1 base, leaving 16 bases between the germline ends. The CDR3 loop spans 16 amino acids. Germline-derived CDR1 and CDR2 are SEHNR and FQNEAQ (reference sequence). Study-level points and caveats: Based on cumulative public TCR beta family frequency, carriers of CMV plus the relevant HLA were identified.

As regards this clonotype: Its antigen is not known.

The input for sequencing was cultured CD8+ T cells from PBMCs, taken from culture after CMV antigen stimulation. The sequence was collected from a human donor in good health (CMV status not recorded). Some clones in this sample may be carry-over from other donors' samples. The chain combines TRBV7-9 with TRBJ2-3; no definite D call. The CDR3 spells CASSPTDTDRTDTQYF. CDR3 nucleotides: TGTGCCAGCAGCCCCACTGACACGGACCGCACAGATACGCAGTATTTT.